Listed here are 19 T cell receptor beta chains from one sample, sequenced in a study of T cell repertoires in cytomegalovirus infection. Each CDR3 protein is one row after TCRdb ran MiXCR on the reads. This sample carries around 350,000 distinct CDR3 sequences, 18% of them seen once, and the ten largest clones take 8.7%. The sequenced sample was PBMCs. These receptors originate from a human donor in good health (CMV status not recorded). Some clones in this sample may be carry-over from other donors' samples.

The chain carries TRBV7-9 and TRBJ2-1; TRBD2 agrees at 13 bases. The V gene end was trimmed by 6 bases and the J gene end by 13 bases; junction bases not matched to a gene: 12. Per germline, CDR1 SEHNR and CDR2 FQNEAQ (reference sequence). This CDR3 region has 15 residues. The CDR3 sequence is CASSMTAGTSGDQFF. CDR3 in DNA: TGTGCCAGCAGTATGACGGCCGGGACTAGCGGGGACCAGTTCTTC.

This clonotype was observed a few times. The genes are TRBV20-1 and TRBJ2-5, with D possibly being TRBD2 (5 bases). The germline V and J ends were trimmed by 6 bases and 2 bases, with 16 bases remaining between them. Per the germline V gene, CDR1 is DFQATT and CDR2 is SNEGSKA (reference sequence). The length of the CDR3 is 14 residues. CDR3 loop: CSASRGNRQETQYF. As DNA, the CDR3 is TGCAGTGCCAGCCGAGGGAACAGACAAGAGACCCAGTACTTC.

This clonotype turned up a few times. This chain uses TRBV20-1 with TRBJ2-1; TRBD2 matches at 16 bases. CDR1 and CDR2 (germline): DFQATT, SNEGSKA (reference sequence). V was pared by 6 bases and J by 4 bases, with 9 bases of the junction left unmatched. This CDR3 is 17 amino acids long. In nucleotides, the CDR3 is TGCAGTGCCCCCGGGGGACTAGCGGGGGGGCAGTACAATGAGCAGTTCTTC. Residues: CSAPGGLAGGQYNEQFF.

This clonotype has only a few counts. V and J are TRBV20-1 and TRBJ2-5, with 7 bases that match TRBD2. CDR1 is DFQATT and CDR2 is SNEGSKA in the germline V gene (reference sequence). V lost 3 bases to trimming and J lost 7 bases; unmatched junction nucleotides: 14. This CDR3 has 15 amino acids. The CDR3 DNA reads as TGCAGTGCTAGTGTACTAAGGGCGCGGGGGACGACCCAGTACTTC. Encoded protein: CSASVLRARGTTQYF.

V usage is TRBV14 and J usage is TRBJ2-3; 7 bases fit TRBD2. Germline CDR1 SGHDN, CDR2 FVKESK. The ends lost 5 bases at V and 1 base at J; junction bases unmatched: 6. The CDR3 runs to 15 residues. The CDR3 region has the DNA TGTGCCAGCAGCGAAACGGGAGGAGGCACAGATACGCAGTATTTT. This codes for CASSETGGGTDTQYF.

This clonotype was found many times. The gene calls are TRBV6-1 and TRBJ1-4, with unresolved D. With 5 bases removed from V and 1 base from J, the gap between germline ends came to 5 bases. This CDR3 has 13 residues. Looked up from germline, CDR1 is MNHNS and CDR2 is SASEGT. CDR3 DNA sequence: TGTGCCAGCAGTTGGGTAACTAATGAAAAACTGTTTTTT. Translated, it gives CASSWVTNEKLFF.

The chain carries TRBV7-9 and TRBJ1-4; unclear D gene. Germline lookup yields CDR1 SEHNR and CDR2 FQNEAQ (reference sequence). The CDR3 consists of 14 residues. The V and J ends lost 3 bases and 3 bases respectively, with 8 bases between them. The CDR3 nucleotides are TGTGCCAGCAGCTTTAACTCGGCTAATGAAAAACTGTTTTTT. This codes for CASSFNSANEKLFF. Full variable domain (outside the CDR3, taken from reference TRBV7-9 and TRBJ1-4): DTGVSQNPRHKITKRGQNVTFRCDPISEHNRLYWYRQTLGQGPEFLTYFQNEAQLEKSRLLSDRFSAERPKGSFSTLEIQRTEQGDSAMYLCASSFNSANEKLFFGSGTQLSVL.

V usage is TRBV15 and J usage is TRBJ2-5; D possibly corresponds to TRBD1 (5 bases). The CDR3 is made up of 14 amino acids. The V gene lost 5 bases and the J gene lost 0 bases, with 10 bases spanning the gap. In germline, CDR1 is LNHNV, CDR2 YYDKDF (reference sequence). Here the CDR3 reads CATSPDSHQETQYF. The CDR3 DNA sequence: TGTGCCACCAGCCCCGACAGCCACCAAGAGACCCAGTACTTC.

This clonotype was found many times. This CDR3 reads CASTSLETQYF. The CDR3 DNA follows: TGTGCCAGCACCTCCCTAGAGACCCAGTACTTC. This chain uses TRBV7-2 with TRBJ2-5; no definite D call. Trimming stripped 7 bases from V and 4 bases from J, with 7 bases between. This CDR3 is built from 11 residues. Germline V gene lookup returns CDR1 SGHTA and CDR2 FQGNSA.

This clonotype was detected many times. The chain carries TRBV5-5 and TRBJ2-2; no definite D call. The CDR3 covers 14 residues. Looked up from germline, CDR1 is SGHKS and CDR2 is YYEKEE (reference sequence). Trimming removed 4 bases from V and 9 bases from J, with 16 bases in between. CDR3 in DNA: TGTGCCAGCAGCCCGGAGCAGGCTCGGAGGGAGCTGTTTTTT. Its translation: CASSPEQARRELFF. Variable domain in full (rest from reference TRBV5-5 and TRBJ2-2): DAGVTQSPTHLIKTRGQQVTLRCSPISGHKSVSWYQQVLGQGPQFIFQYYEKEERGRGNFPDRFSARQFPNYSSELNVNALLLGDSALYLCASSPEQARRELFFGEGSRLTVL.

CDR3 in amino acids: CASTNPNGELFF. CDR3 bases: TGTGCCAGCACCAATCCGAACGGGGAGCTGTTTTTT. The V gene is TRBV27, the J gene TRBJ2-2; the D is unclear. The V end lost 7 bases, the J end lost 7 bases, and 10 bases lay between the germline ends. Germline V CDR1 and CDR2: MNHEY, SMNVEV (reference sequence). This CDR3 comprises 12 residues.

This clonotype was seen a handful of times. The chain has TRBV18 and TRBJ2-7, with D tentatively TRBD2 (6 bases). This CDR3 comprises 14 residues. Germline CDR1 reads KGHSH; CDR2 reads LQKENI. Trimming took 2 bases from V and 6 from J, leaving 14 bases between them. The CDR3 region is CASSPSGPQGEQYF. Here the CDR3 DNA reads TGTGCCAGCTCACCAAGCGGGCCTCAGGGCGAGCAGTACTTC.

This clonotype has at least ten counts. V and J are TRBV6-2 or TRBV6-3 and TRBJ2-5, with D perhaps matching TRBD2 (6 bases). Deletions cut 4 bases from V and 0 bases from J, with 18 bases between. The CDR3 contains 17 residues. Germline CDR1 and CDR2: MNHEY and SVGEGT. In nucleotides, the CDR3 is TGTGCCAGCAGTTGGAGGGAGGAGGAGGGGTACCAAGAGACCCAGTACTTC. It codes for CASSWREEEGYQETQYF.

This clonotype showed up many times. The junction does not match germline at one end; this may be a read error. The gene calls are TRBV7-2 and TRBJ2-3; 10 bases line up with TRBD2. The CDR3 is 12 residues long. Germline assignment: CDR1 SGHTA and CDR2 FQGNSA. CDR3 sequence: CASSSYGTSVDF. The CDR3 nucleotides read TGTGCCAGCAGCTCCTACGGGACTAGCGTAGATTTT.

This clonotype came up many times. The chain recombines TRBV7-9 with TRBJ2-5, with 11 bases aligning to TRBD2. V lost 5 bases, J lost 5 bases, and 10 bases stayed unmatched. This CDR3 comprises 16 residues. The germline gives CDR1 SEHNR, CDR2 FQNEAQ (reference sequence). CDR3 sequence (DNA): TGTGCCAGCAGCCCGTCTGGGACTAGCGGTGCGGAGACCCAGTACTTC. Translated, it gives CASSPSGTSGAETQYF.

The CDR3 bases are TGTGCCACCAGCAGAAACAGGGCGGTGGGTGAAAAACTGTTTTTT. Amino acids: CATSRNRAVGEKLFF. The rearrangement joins TRBV15 to TRBJ1-4, with D perhaps matching TRBD1 (6 bases). This CDR3 spans 15 amino acids. Deletions cut 2 bases from V and 7 bases from J, with 14 bases between. The germline gives CDR1 LNHNV, CDR2 YYDKDF (reference sequence).

This rearrangement joins TRBV19 to TRBJ2-5, with D tentatively TRBD2 (5 bases). The V gene's germline CDR1 is LNHDA and CDR2 SQIVND (reference sequence). The CDR3 spans 15 residues. The germline V and J ends were trimmed by 5 bases and 5 bases, with 18 bases remaining between them. The CDR3 here is CASSLNGIPAETQYF. The CDR3 nucleotides are TGTGCCAGTAGTCTCAACGGGATCCCAGCTGAGACCCAGTACTTC.

This clonotype was seen more than once but under ten times. The chain recombines TRBV7-2 with TRBJ2-7, with D perhaps TRBD2 (7 bases). This CDR3 comprises 18 residues. Trimming took 1 base from V and 3 from J, leaving 22 bases between them. In germline, CDR1 is SGHTA, CDR2 FQGNSA. The DNA of the CDR3 is TGTGCCAGCAGCTTAGGAGGGGGGGGGGGGGGGGCCCTCTACGAGCAGTACTTC. Translation: CASSLGGGGGGALYEQYF.

This clonotype showed up just a few times. The gene calls are TRBV24-1 and TRBJ1-2; 9 nucleotides match TRBD1. CDR1 and CDR2 from the germline V gene are KGHDR and SFDVKD. Trimming cost V 11 bases and J 7 bases; bases outside gene matches: 31. The CDR3 has 20 residues. The CDR3 loop is CANLEGSQGAWGELLGGYTF. In nucleotides, the CDR3 is TGTGCCAATTTGGAGGGATCACAGGGGGCGTGGGGAGAGCTACTAGGTGGCTACACCTTC.